Presented here are 20 T cell receptor beta chains from one specimen sequenced in a study of T cell repertoires in cytomegalovirus infection. TCRdb fed the reads into MiXCR, producing one record per CDR3 protein. The table includes about 89,000 distinct CDR3 sequences, over 25% detected once. No antigen has been identified for these receptors. Sequenced material: CD8+ T cells from cultured PBMCs, taken from culture after CMV antigen stimulation. The receptors come from a human donor in good health (CMV status not recorded). Some clones in this sample may be carry-over from other donors' samples.

The gene calls are TRBV4-1 and TRBJ2-7; 7 bases fit TRBD1. This CDR3 spans 16 amino acids. Germline lookup yields CDR1 MGHRA and CDR2 YSYEKL. With V trimmed by 1 base and J by 2 bases, 8 bases remained unmatched. CDR3 bases: TGCGCCAGCAGCCAAGCCCCCGGGACAGACGCCTACGAGCAGTACTTC. It translates to CASSQAPGTDAYEQYF.

This clonotype showed up just a few times. The chain combines TRBV28 with TRBJ1-5; D ambiguous. Germline assignment: CDR1 MDHEN and CDR2 SYDVKM. V was clipped by 7 bases and J by 2 bases, with 21 bases between them. The length of the CDR3 is 17 residues. CDR3 protein: CASTRLPSGYGNQPQHF. The DNA of the CDR3 is TGTGCCAGCACCAGACTCCCCTCCGGGTACGGCAATCAGCCCCAGCATTTT. The full variable domain, in which reference TRBV28 and TRBJ1-5 provide the parts outside the CDR3, is DVKVTQSSRYLVKRTGEKVFLECVQDMDHENMFWYRQDPGLGLRLIYFSYDVKMKEKGDIPEGYSVSREKKERFSLILESASTNQTSMYLCASTRLPSGYGNQPQHFGDGTRLSIL.

This chain joins TRBV7-9 and TRBJ1-1; D not certain. CDR3 size: 15 residues. Germline V gene data show CDR1 as SEHNR and CDR2 as FQNEAQ (reference sequence). V lost 5 bases and J 0 bases, leaving 13 bases between the germline ends. The CDR3: CASSPTGFMNTEAFF. CDR3 sequence (DNA): TGTGCCAGCAGCCCGACGGGTTTCATGAACACTGAAGCTTTCTTT.

The V gene is TRBV6-1, the J gene TRBJ2-1; tentative D call: TRBD2 (5 bases). In germline, CDR1 is MNHNS, CDR2 SASEGT. The CDR3 is made up of 12 amino acids. V was cut by 0 bases and J by 12 bases, with 9 bases left in between. The DNA for the CDR3 is TGTGCCAGCAGTGAAGCGAGCGGTGCGCAGTTCTTC. It codes for CASSEASGAQFF.

This clonotype was picked up many times. The rearrangement uses TRBV7-2 and TRBJ2-7, with TRBD2 matching 7 bases. The CDR3 is made up of 13 amino acids. The V segment lost 4 bases and the J segment 6 bases; nucleotides outside the gene matches: 6. Per germline, CDR1 SGHTA and CDR2 FQGNSA. The CDR3 nucleotides read TGTGCCAGCAGCTCCCGACTAGCACGCGAGCAGTACTTC. This codes for CASSSRLAREQYF.

J is TRBJ1-1 and V is TRBV20-1; no definite D call. Trimming cost V 5 bases and J 3 bases, with 10 bases left between them. Germline CDR1 and CDR2: DFQATT and SNEGSKA (reference sequence). This CDR3 region has 12 residues. CDR3 loop: CSAAPGYTEAFF. CDR3 bases: TGCAGTGCTGCCCCGGGGTACACTGAAGCTTTCTTT.

This clonotype was seen a few times. The chain is built from TRBV27 and TRBJ2-3, with D tentatively TRBD1 or TRBD2 (5 bases each). V lost 6 bases and J 2 bases, leaving 21 bases between the germline ends. Per germline, CDR1 MNHEY and CDR2 SMNVEV (reference sequence). This CDR3 comprises 17 residues. In nucleotides, the CDR3 is TGTGCCAGCAGCCAGATGGGGACCCCGAGGGTCACAGATACGCAGTATTTT. Amino acid sequence: CASSQMGTPRVTDTQYF.

This chain joins TRBV5-5 and TRBJ2-2, with TRBD1 matching over 9 bases. The ends lost 4 bases at V and 7 bases at J; junction bases unmatched: 11. In germline, CDR1 is SGHKS, CDR2 YYEKEE (reference sequence). This CDR3 has 16 residues. CDR3: CASSLPGQGVGGELFF. The CDR3 DNA reads as TGTGCCAGCAGCCTCCCGGGACAGGGTGTCGGCGGGGAGCTGTTTTTT.

This clonotype came up a few times. The chain carries TRBV12-3 or TRBV12-4 and TRBJ1-1, with D unclear. Trimming pared 7 bases from V and 1 base from J, leaving 13 bases between. This CDR3 is built from 14 residues. The CDR3 DNA sequence: TGTGCCAGCACCCCCGCAGGCCGGAACACTGAAGCTTTCTTT. Protein: CASTPAGRNTEAFF.

V is TRBV5-4 and J is TRBJ2-3, with 10 bases lining up with TRBD1. The CDR3 consists of 15 residues. The V segment lost 4 bases and the J segment 8 bases; nucleotides outside the gene matches: 10. In germline, CDR1 is SGHNT, CDR2 YYREEE (reference sequence). This CDR3 reads CASSGLGQGLGTQYF. The CDR3 DNA reads TGTGCCAGCAGCGGCCTGGGACAGGGGCTGGGTACGCAGTATTTT.

The rearrangement links TRBV5-6 to TRBJ1-1; tentative D call: TRBD1 (6 bases). Germline V gives CDR1 SGHDT, CDR2 YYEEEE. This CDR3 spans 12 amino acids. V shed 4 bases and J shed 10 bases, with 14 bases lying between them. This CDR3 is CASSGTTGLAFF. CDR3 in DNA: TGTGCCAGCAGCGGTACTACAGGGCTAGCTTTCTTT.

V and J are TRBV19 and TRBJ2-7; 7 bases are shared with TRBD1. J lost 4 bases, V lost 6 bases, and 15 bases had no gene match. The germline CDR1 and CDR2 sequences are LNHDA and SQIVND (reference sequence). This CDR3 contains 16 residues. The CDR3 DNA reads TGTGCCAGTAGCGGAACTCCGGGACAGATACTATACGAGCAGTACTTC. Residues: CASSGTPGQILYEQYF.

CDR3 amino acids: CAISEEGIDTEAFF. DNA for the CDR3: TGTGCCATCAGTGAGGAAGGGATTGACACTGAAGCTTTCTTT. The V call is TRBV10-3, the J call TRBJ1-1; no clear D gene. V lost 2 bases to trimming and J lost 3 bases, with 10 bases between them. The CDR3 has 14 amino acids. Germline CDR1 is ENHRY and CDR2 is SYGVKD.

The rearrangement uses TRBV6-8 and TRBJ1-2; D unresolved. Germline CDR1 and CDR2: MNHGY and SAAAGT. The V end lost 5 bases, the J end lost 6 bases, and 13 bases lay between the germline ends. The CDR3 spans 13 residues. The CDR3 here is CASSQQERHGYTF. CDR3 nucleotides: TGTGCCAGCAGTCAGCAGGAGAGGCATGGCTACACCTTC.

This clonotype was counted only a few times. J is TRBJ2-6 and V is TRBV5-5; a possible D gene is TRBD2 (5 bases). The CDR3 runs 15 residues. V was clipped by 0 bases and J by 2 bases, with 6 bases between them. Germline CDR1 SGHKS, CDR2 YYEKEE (reference sequence). DNA for the CDR3: TGTGCCAGCAGCTTGGGAGGGCCTGGGGCCAACGTCCTGACTTTC. This translates into CASSLGGPGANVLTF.

This chain joins TRBV3-1 and TRBJ2-6, with D unresolved. Per germline, CDR1 LGHDT and CDR2 YNNKEL (reference sequence). V lost 7 bases to trimming and J lost 2 bases, with 9 bases between them. The CDR3 extends over 14 amino acids. The DNA for the CDR3 is TGTGCCAGCAACCAGGAAACTGGGGCCAACGTCCTGACTTTC. This gives the protein CASNQETGANVLTF.

This clonotype was detected ten times or more. DNA for the CDR3: TGTGCCAGCAGCTTAGAAGCCCCGGGCCTCTCCTACGAGCAGTACTTC. It encodes CASSLEAPGLSYEQYF. V and J are TRBV7-8 and TRBJ2-7; D ambiguous. Per germline, CDR1 SGHVS and CDR2 FQNEAQ. The CDR3 loop spans 16 amino acids. V was clipped by 1 base and J by 0 bases, with 13 bases between them.

The chain couples TRBV18 to TRBJ2-5; D not resolved. The germline V gene has CDR1 KGHSH and CDR2 LQKENI. The CDR3 sequence is 15 residues long. Trimming stripped 2 bases from V and 8 bases from J, with 18 bases between. The CDR3 DNA is TGTGCCAGCTCACCATTAATTGGGCCTGGGGAAACCCAGTACTTC. The encoded protein is CASSPLIGPGETQYF. The variable domain in full, with the rest retrieved from reference TRBV18 and TRBJ2-5, is NAGVMQNPRHLVRRRGQEARLRCSPMKGHSHVYWYRQLPEEGLKFMVYLQKENIIDESGMPKERFSAEFPKEGPSILRIQQVVRGDSAAYFCASSPLIGPGETQYFGPGTRLLVL.

This clonotype was seen many times. The CDR3 coding sequence is TGTGCCAGCAGCTCCGGTCCGGGTAGGACAATCTACGAGCAGTACTTC. Protein sequence: CASSSGPGRTIYEQYF. The chain has TRBV7-9 and TRBJ2-7; the D gene is possibly TRBD1 (5 bases). Per germline, CDR1 SEHNR and CDR2 FQNEAQ (reference sequence). The V gene lost 4 bases and the J gene lost 3 bases, with 19 bases spanning the gap. CDR3 size: 16 residues.

This rearrangement joins TRBV18 to TRBJ2-1; TRBD1 matches at 7 bases. The V and J ends lost 4 bases and 7 bases, in that order; junction bases with no gene match: 1. There are 12 residues in the CDR3. Looked up from germline, CDR1 is KGHSH and CDR2 is LQKENI. The CDR3 loop reads CASSLGQNEQFF. In DNA, the CDR3 is TGTGCCAGCTCACTGGGACAGAATGAGCAGTTCTTC.